This T cell receptor (beta chain) emerged from a study of technical replicates of blood from a handful of donors. Sequencing was performed with immunoSEQ multiplex PCR; in TCRdb, only in-frame clones are kept and a portion is missing. Counted here are 65,000 to 85,000 clones, over 90% occurring once; the ten biggest clones make up 0.3% to 0.45%. This CDR3 contains 15 residues. Germline-derived CDR1 and CDR2 are LGHNA and YSLEER. Trimming took off 2 bases at V and 6 bases at J, with 17 bases between the two ends. Sequenced sample: T cells isolated from PBMCs. The clonotype was recovered from a human donor in good health. The chain uses TRBV4-3 and TRBJ2-7; possible D gene TRBD2, 6 bases. In DNA, the CDR3 is TGCGCCAGCAGCCAAAAAGGCGGGACGAACACCGAGCAGTACTTC. This encodes CASSQKGGTNTEQYF.